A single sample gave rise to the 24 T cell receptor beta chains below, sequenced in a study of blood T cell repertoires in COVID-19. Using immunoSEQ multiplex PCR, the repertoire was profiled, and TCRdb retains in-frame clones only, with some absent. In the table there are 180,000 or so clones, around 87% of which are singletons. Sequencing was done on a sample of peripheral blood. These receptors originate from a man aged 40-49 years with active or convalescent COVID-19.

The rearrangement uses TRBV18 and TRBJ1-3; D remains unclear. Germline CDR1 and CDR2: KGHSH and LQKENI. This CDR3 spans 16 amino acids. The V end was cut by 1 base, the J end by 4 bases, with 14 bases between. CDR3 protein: CASSPRKEGSGNTIYF. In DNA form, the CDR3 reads TGTGCCAGCTCACCACGCAAGGAGGGTTCGGGAAACACCATATATTTT.

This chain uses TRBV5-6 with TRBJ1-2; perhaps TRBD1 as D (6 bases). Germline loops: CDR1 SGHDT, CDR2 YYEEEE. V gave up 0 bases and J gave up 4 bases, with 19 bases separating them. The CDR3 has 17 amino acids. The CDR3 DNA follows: TGTGCCAGCAGCTTGGCATTACGGCAGGGGAAAAGCTATGGCTACACCTTC. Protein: CASSLALRQGKSYGYTF. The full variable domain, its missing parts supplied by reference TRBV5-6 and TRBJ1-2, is DAGVTQSPTHLIKTRGQQVTLRCSPKSGHDTVSWYQQALGQGPQFIFQYYEEEERQRGNFPDRFSGHQFPNYSSELNVNALLLGDSALYLCASSLALRQGKSYGYTFGSGTRLTVV.

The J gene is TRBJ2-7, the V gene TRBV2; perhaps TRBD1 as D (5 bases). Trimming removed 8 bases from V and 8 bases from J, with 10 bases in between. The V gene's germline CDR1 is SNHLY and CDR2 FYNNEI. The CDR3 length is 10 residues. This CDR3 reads CASGQGQQYF. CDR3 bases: TGTGCCAGCGGGCAGGGCCAGCAGTACTTC. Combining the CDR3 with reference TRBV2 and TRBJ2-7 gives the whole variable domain EPEVTQTPSHQVTQMGQEVILRCVPISNHLYFYWYRQILGQKVEFLVSFYNNEISEKSEIFDDQFSVERPDGSNFTLKIRSTKLEDSAMYFCASGQGQQYFGPGTRLTVT.

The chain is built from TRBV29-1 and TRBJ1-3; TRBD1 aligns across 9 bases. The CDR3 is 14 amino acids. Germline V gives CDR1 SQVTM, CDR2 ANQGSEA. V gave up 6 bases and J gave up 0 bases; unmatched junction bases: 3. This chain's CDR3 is CSVTGGASGNTIYF. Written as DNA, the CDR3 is TGCAGCGTCACAGGGGGCGCCTCTGGAAACACCATATATTTT.

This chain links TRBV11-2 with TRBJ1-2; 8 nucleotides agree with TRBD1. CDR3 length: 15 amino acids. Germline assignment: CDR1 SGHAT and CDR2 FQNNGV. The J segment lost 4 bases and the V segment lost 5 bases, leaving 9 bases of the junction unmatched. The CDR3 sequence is CASSTGAGGGYGYTF. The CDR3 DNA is TGTGCCAGCAGCACAGGGGCAGGGGGCGGCTATGGCTACACCTTC.

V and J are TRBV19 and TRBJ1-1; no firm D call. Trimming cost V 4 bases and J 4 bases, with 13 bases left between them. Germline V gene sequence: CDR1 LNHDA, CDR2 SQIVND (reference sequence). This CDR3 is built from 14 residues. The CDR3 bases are TGTGCCAGTAGTAGGGCAGACCATCGCACTGAAGCTTTCTTT. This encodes CASSRADHRTEAFF.

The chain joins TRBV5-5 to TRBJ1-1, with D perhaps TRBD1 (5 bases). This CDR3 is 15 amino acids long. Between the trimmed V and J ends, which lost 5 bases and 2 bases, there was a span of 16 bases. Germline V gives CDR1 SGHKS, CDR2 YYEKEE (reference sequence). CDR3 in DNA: TGTGCCAGCAGTTGGGACTCGGGGCGCAACACTGAAGCTTTCTTT. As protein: CASSWDSGRNTEAFF.

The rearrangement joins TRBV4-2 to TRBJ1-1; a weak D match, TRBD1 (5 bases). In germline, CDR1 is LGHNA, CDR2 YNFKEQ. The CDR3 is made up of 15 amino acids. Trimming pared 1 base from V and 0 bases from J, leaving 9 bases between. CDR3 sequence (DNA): TGTGCCAGCAGCCAAGGGACACTCATGAACACTGAAGCTTTCTTT. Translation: CASSQGTLMNTEAFF.

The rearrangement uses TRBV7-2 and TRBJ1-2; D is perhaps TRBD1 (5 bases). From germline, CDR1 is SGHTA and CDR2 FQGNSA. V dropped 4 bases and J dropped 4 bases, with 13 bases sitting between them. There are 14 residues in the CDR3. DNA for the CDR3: TGTGCCAGCAGCTCCGGGACTGCCGCCTATGGCTACACCTTC. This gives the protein CASSSGTAAYGYTF.

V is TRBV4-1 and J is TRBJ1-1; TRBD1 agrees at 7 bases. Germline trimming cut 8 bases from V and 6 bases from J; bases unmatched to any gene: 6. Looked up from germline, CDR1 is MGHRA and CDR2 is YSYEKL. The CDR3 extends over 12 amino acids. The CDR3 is CASGDQGAEAFF. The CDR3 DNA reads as TGCGCCAGCGGTGATCAGGGGGCTGAAGCTTTCTTT.

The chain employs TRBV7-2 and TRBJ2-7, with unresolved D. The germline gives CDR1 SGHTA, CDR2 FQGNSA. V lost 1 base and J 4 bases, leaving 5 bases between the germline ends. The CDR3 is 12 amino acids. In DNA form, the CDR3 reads TGTGCCAGCAGCTTAGGGAGTTACGAGCAGTACTTC. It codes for CASSLGSYEQYF.

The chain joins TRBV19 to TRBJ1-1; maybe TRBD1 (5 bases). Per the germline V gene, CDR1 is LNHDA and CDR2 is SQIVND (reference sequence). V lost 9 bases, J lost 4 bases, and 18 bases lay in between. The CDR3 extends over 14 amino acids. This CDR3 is CASRPPGGSTEAFF. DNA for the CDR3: TGTGCCAGCCGCCCCCCGGGGGGAAGCACTGAAGCTTTCTTT.

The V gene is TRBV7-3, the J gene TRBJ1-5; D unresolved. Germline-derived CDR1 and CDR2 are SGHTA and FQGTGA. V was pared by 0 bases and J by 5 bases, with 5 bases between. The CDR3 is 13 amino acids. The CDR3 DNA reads TGTGCCAGCAGCTTAACTGTCGATCAGCCCCAGCATTTT. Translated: CASSLTVDQPQHF.

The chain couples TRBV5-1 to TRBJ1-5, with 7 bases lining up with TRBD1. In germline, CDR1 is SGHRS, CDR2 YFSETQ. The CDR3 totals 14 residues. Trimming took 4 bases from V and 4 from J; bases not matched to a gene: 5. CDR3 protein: CASSLGTENQPQHF. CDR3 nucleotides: TGCGCCAGCAGCCTGGGGACAGAAAATCAGCCCCAGCATTTT.

The CDR3 sequence: CAWSVTLRAYGYTF. DNA of the CDR3: TGTGCCTGGAGTGTAACCCTGAGGGCCTATGGCTACACCTTC. This sequence joins TRBV30 and TRBJ1-2, with D uncertain. This CDR3 spans 14 amino acids. Germline V gives CDR1 GTSNPN, CDR2 SVGIG (reference sequence). Between the trimmed V and J ends, which lost 0 bases and 4 bases, there was a span of 12 bases.

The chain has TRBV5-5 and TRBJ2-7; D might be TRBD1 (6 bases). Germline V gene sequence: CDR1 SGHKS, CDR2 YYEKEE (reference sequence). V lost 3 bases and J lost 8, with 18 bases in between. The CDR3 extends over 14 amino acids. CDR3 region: CASSSMGDTGKQYF. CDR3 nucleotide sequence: TGTGCCAGCAGCTCGATGGGGGACACAGGGAAGCAGTACTTC.

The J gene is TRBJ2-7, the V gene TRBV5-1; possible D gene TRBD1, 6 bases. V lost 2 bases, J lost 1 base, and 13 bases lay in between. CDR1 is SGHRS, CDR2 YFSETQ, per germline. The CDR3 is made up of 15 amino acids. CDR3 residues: CASSFQTGKSYEQYF. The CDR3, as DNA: TGCGCCAGCAGCTTTCAAACAGGGAAATCCTACGAGCAGTACTTC.

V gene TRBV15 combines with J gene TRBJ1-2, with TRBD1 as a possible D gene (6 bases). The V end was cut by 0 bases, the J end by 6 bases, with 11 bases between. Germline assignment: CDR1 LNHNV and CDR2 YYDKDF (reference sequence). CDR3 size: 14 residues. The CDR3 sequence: CATSRDRGKDGYTF. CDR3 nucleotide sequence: TGTGCCACCAGCAGAGACAGGGGTAAGGATGGCTACACCTTC. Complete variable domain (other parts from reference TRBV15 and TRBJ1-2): DAMVIQNPRYQVTQFGKPVTLSCSQTLNHNVMYWYQQKSSQAPKLLFHYYDKDFNNEADTPDNFQSRRPNTSFCFLDIRSPGLGDTAMYLCATSRDRGKDGYTFGSGTRLTVV.

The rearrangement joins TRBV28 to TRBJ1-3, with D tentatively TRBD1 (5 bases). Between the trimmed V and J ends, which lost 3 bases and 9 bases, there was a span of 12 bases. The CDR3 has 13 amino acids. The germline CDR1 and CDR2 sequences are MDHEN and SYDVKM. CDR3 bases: TGTGCCAGCAGTTTGGAGACAGCGGGCACCATATATTTT. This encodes CASSLETAGTIYF. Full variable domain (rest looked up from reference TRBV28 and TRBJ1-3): DVKVTQSSRYLVKRTGEKVFLECVQDMDHENMFWYRQDPGLGLRLIYFSYDVKMKEKGDIPEGYSVSREKKERFSLILESASTNQTSMYLCASSLETAGTIYFGEGSWLTVV.

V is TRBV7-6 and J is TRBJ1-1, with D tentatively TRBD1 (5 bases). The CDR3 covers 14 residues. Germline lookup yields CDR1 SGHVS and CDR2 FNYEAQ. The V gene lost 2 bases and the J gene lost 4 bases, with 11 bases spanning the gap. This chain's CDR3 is CASSLNVGGTEAFF. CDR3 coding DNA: TGTGCCAGCAGCTTAAATGTGGGGGGCACTGAAGCTTTCTTT. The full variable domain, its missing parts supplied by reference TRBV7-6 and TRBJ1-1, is GAGVSQSPRYKVTKRGQDVALRCDPISGHVSLYWYRQALGQGPEFLTYFNYEAQQDKSGLPNDRFSAERPEGSISTLTIQRTEQRDSAMYRCASSLNVGGTEAFFGQGTRLTVV.

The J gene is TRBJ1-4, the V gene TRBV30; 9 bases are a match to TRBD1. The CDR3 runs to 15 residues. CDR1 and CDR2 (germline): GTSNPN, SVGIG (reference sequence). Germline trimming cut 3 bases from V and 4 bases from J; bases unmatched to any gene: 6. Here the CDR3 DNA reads TGTGCCTGGAGGAGACAGGGGGGAAATAATGAAAAACTGTTTTTT. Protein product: CAWRRQGGNNEKLFF.

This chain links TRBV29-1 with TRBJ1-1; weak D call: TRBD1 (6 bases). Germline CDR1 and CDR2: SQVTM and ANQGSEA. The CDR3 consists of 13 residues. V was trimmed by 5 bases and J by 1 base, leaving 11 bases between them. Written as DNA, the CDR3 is TGCAGCGTTATGAGACAGGAGAACACTGAAGCTTTCTTT. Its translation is CSVMRQENTEAFF.

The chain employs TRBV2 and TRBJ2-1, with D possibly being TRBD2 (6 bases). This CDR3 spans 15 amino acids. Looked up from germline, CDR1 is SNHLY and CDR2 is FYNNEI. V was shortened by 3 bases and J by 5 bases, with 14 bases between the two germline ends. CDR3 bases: TGTGCCAGCAGTGAGCGGAGCGGGCCTAACAATGAGCAGTTCTTC. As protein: CASSERSGPNNEQFF.

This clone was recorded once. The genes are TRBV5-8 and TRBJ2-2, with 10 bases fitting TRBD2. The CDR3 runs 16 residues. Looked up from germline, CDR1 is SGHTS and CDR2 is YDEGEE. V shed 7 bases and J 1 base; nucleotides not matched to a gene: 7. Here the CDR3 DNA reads TGTGCCAGCTACAATAGCGGGGGGTTGAACACCGGGGAGCTGTTTTTT. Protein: CASYNSGGLNTGELFF.